The clone carrying this T cell receptor (beta chain) was recorded once. V gave up 4 bases and J gave up 4 bases, with 14 bases separating them. This CDR3 has 14 residues. Looked up from germline, CDR1 is SGHRS and CDR2 is YFSETQ. TCRdb's copy holds only in-frame clones and misses some; the assay was immunoSEQ multiplex PCR. The table has around 400,000 clones, 89% seen once. This record comes from a study of blood T cell repertoires in COVID-19. The chain employs TRBV5-1 and TRBJ1-1, with a weak D call TRBD1 (5 bases). The clonotype originates from a woman aged 30 to 39 who had recovered from COVID-19. The sequenced material came from PBMCs or T cells enriched from blood (not recorded which). CDR3 DNA sequence: TGCGCCAGCAGCCCTACAACGGGGGGCACTGAAGCTTTCTTT. Its protein is CASSPTTGGTEAFF.